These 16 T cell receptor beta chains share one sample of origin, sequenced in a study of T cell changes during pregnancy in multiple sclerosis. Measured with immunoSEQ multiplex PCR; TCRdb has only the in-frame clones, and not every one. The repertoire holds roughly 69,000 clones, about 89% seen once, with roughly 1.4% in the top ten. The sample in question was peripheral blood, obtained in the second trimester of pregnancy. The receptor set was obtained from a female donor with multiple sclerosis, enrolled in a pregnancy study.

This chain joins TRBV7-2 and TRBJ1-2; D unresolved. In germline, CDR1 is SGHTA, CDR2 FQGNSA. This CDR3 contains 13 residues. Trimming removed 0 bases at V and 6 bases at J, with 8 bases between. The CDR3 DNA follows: TGTGCCAGCAGCTTAGCCCAGTCTGATGGCTACACCTTC. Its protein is CASSLAQSDGYTF.

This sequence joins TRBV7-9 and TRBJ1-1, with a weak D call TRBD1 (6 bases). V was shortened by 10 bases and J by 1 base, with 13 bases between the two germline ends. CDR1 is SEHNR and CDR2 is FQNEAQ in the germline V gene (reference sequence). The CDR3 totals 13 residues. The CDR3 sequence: CATLPQGNTEAFF. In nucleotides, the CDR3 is TGTGCCACTCTCCCACAGGGGAACACTGAAGCTTTCTTT.

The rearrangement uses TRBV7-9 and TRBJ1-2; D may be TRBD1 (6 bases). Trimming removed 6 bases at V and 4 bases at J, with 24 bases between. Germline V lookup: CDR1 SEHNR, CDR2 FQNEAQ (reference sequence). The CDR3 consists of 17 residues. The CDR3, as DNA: TGTGCCAGCAGTCCAACGACAGGCTACAAGGACCTCTATGGCTACACCTTC. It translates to CASSPTTGYKDLYGYTF.

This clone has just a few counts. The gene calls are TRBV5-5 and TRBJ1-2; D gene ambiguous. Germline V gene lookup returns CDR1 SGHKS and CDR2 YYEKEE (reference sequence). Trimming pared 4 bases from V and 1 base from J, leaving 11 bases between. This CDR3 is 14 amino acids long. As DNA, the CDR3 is TGTGCCAGCAGCACCGGAGGCAGTAACTATGGCTACACCTTC. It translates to CASSTGGSNYGYTF.

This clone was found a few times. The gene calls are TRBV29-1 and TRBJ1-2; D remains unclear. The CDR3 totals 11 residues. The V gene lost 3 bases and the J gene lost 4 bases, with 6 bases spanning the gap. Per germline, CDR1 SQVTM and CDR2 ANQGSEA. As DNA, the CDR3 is TGCAGCGTTGACATGCGCTATGGCTACACCTTC. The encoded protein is CSVDMRYGYTF.

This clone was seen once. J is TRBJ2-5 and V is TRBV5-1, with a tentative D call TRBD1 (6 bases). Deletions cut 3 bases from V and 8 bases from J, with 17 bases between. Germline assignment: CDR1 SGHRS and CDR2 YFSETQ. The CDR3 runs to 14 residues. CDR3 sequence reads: CASSSGTPEVTQYF. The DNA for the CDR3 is TGCGCCAGCAGCTCAGGGACACCGGAGGTCACCCAGTACTTC.

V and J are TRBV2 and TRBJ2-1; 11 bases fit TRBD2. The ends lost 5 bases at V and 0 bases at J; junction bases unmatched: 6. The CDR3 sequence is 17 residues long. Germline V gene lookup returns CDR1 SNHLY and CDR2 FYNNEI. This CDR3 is CASSWTSGYSSYNEQFF. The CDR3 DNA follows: TGTGCCAGCAGTTGGACTAGCGGGTACTCCTCCTACAATGAGCAGTTCTTC.

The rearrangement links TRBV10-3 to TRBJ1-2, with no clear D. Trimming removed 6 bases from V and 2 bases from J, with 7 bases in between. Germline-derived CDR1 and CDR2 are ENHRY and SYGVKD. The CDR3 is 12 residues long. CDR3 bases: TGTGCCATCAGCGGAGGAAACTATGGCTACACCTTC. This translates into CAISGGNYGYTF.

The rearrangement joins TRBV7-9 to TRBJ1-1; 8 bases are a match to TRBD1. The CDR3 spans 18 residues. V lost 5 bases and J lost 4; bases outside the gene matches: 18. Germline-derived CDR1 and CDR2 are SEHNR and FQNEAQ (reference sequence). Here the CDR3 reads CASSPPFLTGERGTEAFF. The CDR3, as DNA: TGTGCCAGCAGCCCACCATTTTTGACAGGGGAGAGAGGCACTGAAGCTTTCTTT.

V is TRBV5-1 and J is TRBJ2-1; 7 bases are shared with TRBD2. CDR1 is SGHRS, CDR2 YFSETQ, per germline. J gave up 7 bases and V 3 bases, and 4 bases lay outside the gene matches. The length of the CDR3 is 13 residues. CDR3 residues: CASSSSSGNEQFF. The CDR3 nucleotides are TGCGCCAGCAGCTCTAGTAGCGGGAATGAGCAGTTCTTC. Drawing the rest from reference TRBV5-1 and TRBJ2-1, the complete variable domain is KAGVTQTPRYLIKTRGQQVTLSCSPISGHRSVSWYQQTPGQGLQFLFEYFSETQRNKGNFPGRFSGRQFSNSRSEMNVSTLELGDSALYLCASSSSSGNEQFFGPGTRLTVL.

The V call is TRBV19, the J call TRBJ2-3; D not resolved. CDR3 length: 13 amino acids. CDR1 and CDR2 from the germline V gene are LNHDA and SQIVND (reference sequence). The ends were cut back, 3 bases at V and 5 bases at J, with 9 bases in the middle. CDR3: CASSISFRDTQYF. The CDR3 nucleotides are TGTGCCAGTAGTATCAGTTTTCGAGATACGCAGTATTTT.

The CDR3 nucleotides read TGTGCCAGCTCACCCACAGGGGGCGCCGGGGCCAACGTCCTGACTTTC. This sequence encodes CASSPTGGAGANVLTF. The chain joins TRBV18 to TRBJ2-6; 9 positions agree with TRBD1. The V gene end was trimmed by 3 bases and the J gene end by 4 bases; junction bases not matched to a gene: 4. CDR1 KGHSH and CDR2 LQKENI come from the germline V gene. The length of the CDR3 is 16 residues.

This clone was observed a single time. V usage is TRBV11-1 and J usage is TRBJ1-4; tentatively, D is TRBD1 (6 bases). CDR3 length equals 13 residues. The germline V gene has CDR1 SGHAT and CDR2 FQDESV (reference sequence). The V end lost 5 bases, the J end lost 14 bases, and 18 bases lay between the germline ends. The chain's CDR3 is CASSKTGLKTLFF. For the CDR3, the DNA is TGTGCCAGCAGCAAGACAGGCCTGAAGACCCTGTTTTTT.

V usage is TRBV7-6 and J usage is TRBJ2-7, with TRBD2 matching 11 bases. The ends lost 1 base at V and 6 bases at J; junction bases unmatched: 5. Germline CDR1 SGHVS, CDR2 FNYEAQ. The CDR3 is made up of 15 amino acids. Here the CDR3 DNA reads TGTGCCAGCAGCTTAGATACTAGCGGGAGATTCGAGCAGTACTTC. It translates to CASSLDTSGRFEQYF.

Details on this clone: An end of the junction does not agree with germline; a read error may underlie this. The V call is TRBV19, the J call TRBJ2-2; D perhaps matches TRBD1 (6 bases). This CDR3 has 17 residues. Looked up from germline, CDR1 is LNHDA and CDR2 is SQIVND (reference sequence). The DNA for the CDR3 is TGTGCCAGTAGTATTTTCAGAGTTACAGGGAACGCCGGGGAGCTGTTTTTT. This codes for CASSIFRVTGNAGELFF.

The CDR3 region has the DNA TGTGCCAGCAGGGGACAGGTTGAGACCCAGTACTTC. Amino acids: CASRGQVETQYF. The V and J genes are TRBV28 and TRBJ2-5, with 8 bases identical to TRBD1. Losses at the gene ends were 6 bases for V and 5 bases for J; bases not matched to a gene: 2. Germline V gene data show CDR1 as MDHEN and CDR2 as SYDVKM. This CDR3 contains 12 residues. Variable domain in full (rest from reference TRBV28 and TRBJ2-5): DVKVTQSSRYLVKRTGEKVFLECVQDMDHENMFWYRQDPGLGLRLIYFSYDVKMKEKGDIPEGYSVSREKKERFSLILESASTNQTSMYLCASRGQVETQYFGPGTRLLVL.